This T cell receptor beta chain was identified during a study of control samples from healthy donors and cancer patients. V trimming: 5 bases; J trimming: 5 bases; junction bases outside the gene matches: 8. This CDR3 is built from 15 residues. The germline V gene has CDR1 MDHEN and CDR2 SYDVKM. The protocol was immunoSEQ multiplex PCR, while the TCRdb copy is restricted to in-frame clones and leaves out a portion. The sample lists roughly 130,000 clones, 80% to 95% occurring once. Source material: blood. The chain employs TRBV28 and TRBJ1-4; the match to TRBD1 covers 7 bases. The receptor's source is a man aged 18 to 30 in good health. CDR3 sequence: CASSPRDSLNEKLFF. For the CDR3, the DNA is TGTGCCAGCAGTCCCAGGGACAGCCTAAATGAAAAACTGTTTTTT.